Presented here are 16 T cell receptor beta chains from one specimen sequenced in a study of T cell changes during pregnancy in multiple sclerosis. TCRdb's copy holds only in-frame clones and misses some; the assay was immunoSEQ multiplex PCR. The repertoire includes roughly 38,000 clones, approximately 91% of them detected once, and nearly 2% sits in the top ten. Sequencing used CD4+ T cells from peripheral blood mononuclear cells, obtained after pregnancy. These receptor sequences come from a female donor in good health, enrolled as a control in a pregnancy study.

J is TRBJ1-2 and V is TRBV2; 10 bases map to TRBD1. Germline V gives CDR1 SNHLY, CDR2 FYNNEI. V lost 6 bases and J lost 6; bases outside the gene matches: 10. The CDR3 runs to 15 residues. Here the CDR3 DNA reads TGTGCCAGCAGCGCCATTAAGGGACAGGGGAATGGCTACACCTTC. This translates into CASSAIKGQGNGYTF.

The V and J genes are TRBV5-4 and TRBJ1-3; D gene unclear. Germline CDR1 is SGHNT and CDR2 is YYREEE (reference sequence). The CDR3 loop spans 14 amino acids. V was pared by 4 bases and J by 2 bases, with 10 bases between. CDR3 in amino acids: CASSPEGPGNTIYF. CDR3 nucleotides: TGTGCCAGCAGCCCGGAGGGCCCTGGAAACACCATATATTTT.

The chain has TRBV28 and TRBJ1-4, with 9 positions matching TRBD1. Germline V CDR1 and CDR2: MDHEN, SYDVKM. V was clipped by 3 bases and J by 7 bases; unmatched bases: 15. The CDR3 consists of 18 residues. The CDR3 bases are TGTGCCAGCAGTTTCGAGCGAAGACAGGGGGATGGGAGTGAAAAACTGTTTTTT. Translation: CASSFERRQGDGSEKLFF.

This clone was seen once. The chain couples TRBV5-4 to TRBJ2-2; D may be TRBD1 (5 bases). Germline loops: CDR1 SGHNT, CDR2 YYREEE (reference sequence). The CDR3 is made up of 15 amino acids. The V end lost 7 bases, the J end lost 1 base, and 14 bases lay between the germline ends. DNA for the CDR3: TGTGCCAGCCGAGAAGGGGCCCTGAACACCGGGGAGCTGTTTTTT. This gives the protein CASREGALNTGELFF.

J is TRBJ1-2 and V is TRBV28; 12 bases fit TRBD1. V trimming: 5 bases; J trimming: 7 bases; junction bases outside the gene matches: 11. Germline CDR1 is MDHEN and CDR2 is SYDVKM. The CDR3 runs 16 residues. CDR3 protein: CASSLPGTGGGGGYTF. CDR3 in DNA: TGTGCCAGCAGTCTACCCGGGACAGGGGGCGGAGGTGGCTACACCTTC.

This chain links TRBV28 with TRBJ1-3, with a possible D match to TRBD1 (6 bases). Germline loops: CDR1 MDHEN, CDR2 SYDVKM. V dropped 5 bases and J dropped 11 bases, with 19 bases sitting between them. The CDR3 is 14 amino acids. The CDR3 loop is CASSPLGAESSIYF. CDR3 nucleotides: TGTGCCAGCAGTCCCCTGGGGGCAGAGTCATCCATATATTTT.

The gene calls are TRBV10-3 and TRBJ1-2; TRBD1 agrees at 11 bases. Germline V CDR1 and CDR2: ENHRY, SYGVKD. Losses at the gene ends were 6 bases for V and 8 bases for J; bases not matched to a gene: 5. This CDR3 has 13 amino acids. The chain's CDR3 is CAISGQGAQGYTF. CDR3 nucleotide sequence: TGTGCCATCAGCGGACAGGGGGCGCAAGGCTACACCTTC.

The gene calls are TRBV7-9 and TRBJ2-7; D is perhaps TRBD2 (7 bases). The length of the CDR3 is 16 residues. Germline values: CDR1 SEHNR, CDR2 FQNEAQ (reference sequence). V shed 4 bases and J shed 2 bases, with 18 bases lying between them. This CDR3 is CASSSRGGRLPYEQYF. CDR3 DNA: TGTGCCAGCAGCTCTAGGGGGGGGAGACTTCCCTACGAGCAGTACTTC.

The rearrangement uses TRBV6-1 and TRBJ1-3, with 8 bases matching TRBD1. CDR3 size: 14 residues. Per germline, CDR1 MNHNS and CDR2 SASEGT. With V trimmed by 8 bases and J by 4 bases, 7 bases remained unmatched. CDR3 bases: TGTGCCAGCCTACTCCCAGGGGGCGGAAACACCATATATTTT. Residues: CASLLPGGGNTIYF.

This rearrangement joins TRBV28 to TRBJ2-5; D is perhaps TRBD1 (8 bases). This CDR3 is 15 amino acids long. Germline loops: CDR1 MDHEN, CDR2 SYDVKM. With 6 bases removed from V and 4 bases from J, the gap between germline ends came to 18 bases. The CDR3: CASRTNRGGRETQYF. The CDR3 DNA follows: TGTGCCAGCAGAACAAACAGGGGGGGCAGAGAGACCCAGTACTTC.

V gene TRBV7-3 combines with J gene TRBJ2-7; 8 bases line up with TRBD2. Germline CDR1 reads SGHTA; CDR2 reads FQGTGA. The CDR3 is made up of 15 amino acids. Losses at the gene ends were 1 base for V and 4 bases for J; bases not matched to a gene: 6. In DNA, the CDR3 is TGTGCCAGCAGCTTAAGAGCGGGAGTTTCTTACGAGCAGTACTTC. Translation: CASSLRAGVSYEQYF.

This chain joins TRBV29-1 and TRBJ1-2; 10 bases align to TRBD1. The CDR3 totals 15 residues. Germline-derived CDR1 and CDR2 are SQVTM and ANQGSEA. Unmatched junction bases numbered 10, after V lost 6 bases and J lost 3 bases. CDR3 region: CSVLRDRGAHYGYTF. The CDR3 DNA reads TGCAGCGTCCTCCGGGACAGGGGCGCACACTATGGCTACACCTTC. Complete variable domain (other parts from reference TRBV29-1 and TRBJ1-2): SAVISQKPSRDICQRGTSLTIQCQVDSQVTMMFWYRQQPGQSLTLIATANQGSEATYESGFVIDKFPISRPNLTFSTLTVSNMSPEDSSIYLCSVLRDRGAHYGYTFGSGTRLTVV.

The chain links TRBV29-1 to TRBJ2-2; D possibly corresponds to TRBD2 (6 bases). The CDR3 extends over 12 amino acids. V lost 4 bases and J lost 8, with 11 bases in between. Germline CDR1 SQVTM, CDR2 ANQGSEA. The CDR3, as DNA: TGCAGCGTTGTTTGGGGGAGGGGGGAGCTGTTTTTT. It codes for CSVVWGRGELFF.

The J gene is TRBJ1-1, the V gene TRBV30; possibly TRBD1 for D (5 bases). There are 14 residues in the CDR3. Germline CDR1 is GTSNPN and CDR2 is SVGIG (reference sequence). The ends were cut back, 0 bases at V and 1 base at J, with 9 bases in the middle. Here the CDR3 DNA reads TGTGCCTGGAGTGTACCAGGGAAGAACACTGAAGCTTTCTTT. Translated, it gives CAWSVPGKNTEAFF.

J is TRBJ2-1 and V is TRBV7-9; 14 nucleotides line up with TRBD2. Germline lookup yields CDR1 SEHNR and CDR2 FQNEAQ (reference sequence). After removal of 5 bases from V and 5 bases from J, the junction contained 8 bases not matched to a gene. The CDR3 is 17 amino acids. The DNA of the CDR3 is TGTGCCAGCAGCCCCGGGACTAGCGGGAGAGTTGACAATGAGCAGTTCTTC. Amino acids: CASSPGTSGRVDNEQFF.

The DNA of the CDR3 is TGCAGTGCTCCTACAGGGGGCATTCAGTACTTC. It specifies CSAPTGGIQYF. This chain uses TRBV20-1 with TRBJ2-4, with 8 bases identical to TRBD1. The CDR3 is made up of 11 amino acids. V gave up 5 bases and J gave up 9 bases; unmatched junction bases: 3. Germline CDR1 reads DFQATT; CDR2 reads SNEGSKA (reference sequence).